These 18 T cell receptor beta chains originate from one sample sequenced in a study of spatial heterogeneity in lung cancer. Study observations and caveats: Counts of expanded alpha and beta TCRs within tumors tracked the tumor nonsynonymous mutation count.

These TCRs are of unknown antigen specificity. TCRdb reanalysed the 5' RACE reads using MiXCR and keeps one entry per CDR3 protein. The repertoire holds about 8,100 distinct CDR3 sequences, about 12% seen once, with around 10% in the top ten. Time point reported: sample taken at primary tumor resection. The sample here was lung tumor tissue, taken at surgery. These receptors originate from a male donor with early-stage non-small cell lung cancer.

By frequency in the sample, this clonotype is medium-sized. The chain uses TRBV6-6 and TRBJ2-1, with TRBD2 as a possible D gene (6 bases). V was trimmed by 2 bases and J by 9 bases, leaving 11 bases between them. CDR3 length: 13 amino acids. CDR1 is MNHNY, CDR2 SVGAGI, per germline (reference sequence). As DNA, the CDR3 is TGTGCCAGCAGTTACAGGGCGGAGGGTGAGCAGTTCTTC. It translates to CASSYRAEGEQFF.

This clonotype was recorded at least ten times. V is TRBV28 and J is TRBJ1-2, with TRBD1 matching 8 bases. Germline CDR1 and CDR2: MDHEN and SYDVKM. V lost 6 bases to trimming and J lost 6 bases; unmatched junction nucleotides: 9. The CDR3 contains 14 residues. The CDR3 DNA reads TGTGCCAGCAGACTTGGGACAGGTGATCATGGCTACACCTTC. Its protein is CASRLGTGDHGYTF.

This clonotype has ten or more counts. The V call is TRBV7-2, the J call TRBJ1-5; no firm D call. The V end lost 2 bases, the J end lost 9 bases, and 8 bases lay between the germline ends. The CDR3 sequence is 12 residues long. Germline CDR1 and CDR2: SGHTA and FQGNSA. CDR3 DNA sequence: TGTGCCAGCAGCTTATCTTGGGGGCCCCAGCATTTT. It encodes CASSLSWGPQHF.

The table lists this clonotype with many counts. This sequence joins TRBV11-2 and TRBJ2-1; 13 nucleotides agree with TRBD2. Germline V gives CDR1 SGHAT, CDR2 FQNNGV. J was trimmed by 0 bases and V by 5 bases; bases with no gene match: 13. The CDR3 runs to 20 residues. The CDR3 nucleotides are TGTGCCAGCAGCCAAGGGACTAGCGGGGTTTCCAGGAGCTCCTACAATGAGCAGTTCTTC. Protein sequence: CASSQGTSGVSRSSYNEQFF.

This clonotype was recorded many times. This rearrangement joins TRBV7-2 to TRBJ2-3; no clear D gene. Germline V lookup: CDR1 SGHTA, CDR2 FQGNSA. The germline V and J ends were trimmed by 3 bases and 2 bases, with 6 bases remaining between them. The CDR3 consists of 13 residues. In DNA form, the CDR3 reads TGTGCCAGCAGCTTTTACACCACAGATACGCAGTATTTT. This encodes CASSFYTTDTQYF.

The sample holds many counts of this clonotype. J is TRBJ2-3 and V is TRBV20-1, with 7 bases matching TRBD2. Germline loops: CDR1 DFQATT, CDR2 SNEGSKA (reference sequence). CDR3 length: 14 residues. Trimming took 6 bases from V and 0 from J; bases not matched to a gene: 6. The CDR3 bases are TGCAGTGCCCGACTAGCTGGGAGCACAGATACGCAGTATTTT. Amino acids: CSARLAGSTDTQYF.

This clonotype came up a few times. CDR3: CASSSFPGGAYGYTF. CDR3 DNA sequence: TGTGCCAGCAGTTCCTTTCCCGGCGGTGCCTATGGCTACACCTTC. V and J are TRBV28 and TRBJ1-2; D gene unclear. Trimming took off 4 bases at V and 4 bases at J, with 16 bases between the two ends. CDR1 and CDR2 (germline): MDHEN, SYDVKM. The CDR3 is 15 amino acids.

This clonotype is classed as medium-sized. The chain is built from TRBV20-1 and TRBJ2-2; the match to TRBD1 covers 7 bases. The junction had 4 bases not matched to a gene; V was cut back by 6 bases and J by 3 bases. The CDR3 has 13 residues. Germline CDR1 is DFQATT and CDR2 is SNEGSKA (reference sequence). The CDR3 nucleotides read TGCAGTGCAAGGGGGCCCTACACCGGGGAGCTGTTTTTT. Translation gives CSARGPYTGELFF.

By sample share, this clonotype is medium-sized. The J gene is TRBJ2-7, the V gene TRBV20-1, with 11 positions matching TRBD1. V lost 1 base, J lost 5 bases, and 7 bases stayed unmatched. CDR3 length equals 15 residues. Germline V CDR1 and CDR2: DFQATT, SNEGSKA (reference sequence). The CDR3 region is CSARVRTGGSDEQYF. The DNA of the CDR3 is TGCAGTGCTAGAGTGAGGACAGGGGGCTCGGACGAGCAGTACTTC.

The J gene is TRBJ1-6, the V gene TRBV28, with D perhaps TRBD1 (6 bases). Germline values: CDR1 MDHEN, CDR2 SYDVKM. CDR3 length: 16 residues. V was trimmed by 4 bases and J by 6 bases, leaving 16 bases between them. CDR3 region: CASSSNKGGTNSPLHF. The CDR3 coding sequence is TGTGCCAGCAGTTCCAATAAGGGGGGAACTAATTCACCCCTCCACTTT.

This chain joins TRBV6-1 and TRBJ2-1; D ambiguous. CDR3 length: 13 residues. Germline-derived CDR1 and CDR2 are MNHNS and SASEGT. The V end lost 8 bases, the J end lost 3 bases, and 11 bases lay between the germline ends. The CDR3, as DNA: TGTGCCAGCGTCTTTCAAGGCTACAATGAGCAGTTCTTC. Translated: CASVFQGYNEQFF.

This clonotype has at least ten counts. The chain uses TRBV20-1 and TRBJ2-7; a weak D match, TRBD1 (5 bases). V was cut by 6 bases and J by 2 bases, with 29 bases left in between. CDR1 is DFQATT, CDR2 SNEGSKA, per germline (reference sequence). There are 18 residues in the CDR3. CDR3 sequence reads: CSAQDLYAGHRAPYEQYF. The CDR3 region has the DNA TGCAGTGCCCAAGATCTATACGCCGGACACCGAGCCCCCTACGAGCAGTACTTC.

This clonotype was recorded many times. The CDR3 loop is CASSQLAGGGTGELFF. The CDR3 coding sequence is TGCGCCAGCAGCCAACTAGCGGGAGGGGGCACCGGGGAGCTGTTTTTT. The chain links TRBV5-1 to TRBJ2-2; the match to TRBD2 covers 13 bases. V lost 4 bases and J lost 4; bases outside the gene matches: 4. Per germline, CDR1 SGHRS and CDR2 YFSETQ. The CDR3 totals 16 residues.

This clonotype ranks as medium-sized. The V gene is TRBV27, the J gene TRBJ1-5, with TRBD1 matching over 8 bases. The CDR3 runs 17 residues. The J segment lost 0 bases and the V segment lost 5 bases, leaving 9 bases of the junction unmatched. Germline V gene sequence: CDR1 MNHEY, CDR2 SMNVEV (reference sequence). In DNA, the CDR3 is TGTGCCAGCAGTCCACCCGGACAGGGAAATAGCAATCAGCCCCAGCATTTT. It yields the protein CASSPPGQGNSNQPQHF.

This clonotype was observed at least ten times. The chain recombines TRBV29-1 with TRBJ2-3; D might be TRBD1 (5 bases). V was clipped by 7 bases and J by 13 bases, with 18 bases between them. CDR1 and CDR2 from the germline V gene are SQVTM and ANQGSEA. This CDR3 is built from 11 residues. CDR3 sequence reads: CSGGSGQEKYF. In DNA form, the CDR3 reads TGCAGCGGGGGCTCCGGGCAGGAGAAGTATTTT.

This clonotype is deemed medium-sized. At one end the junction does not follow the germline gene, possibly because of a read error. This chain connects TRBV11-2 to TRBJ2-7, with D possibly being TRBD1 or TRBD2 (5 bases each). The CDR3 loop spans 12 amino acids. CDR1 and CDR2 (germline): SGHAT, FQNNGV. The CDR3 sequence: CASSPGTGPPDF. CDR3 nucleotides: TGTGCCAGCAGTCCCGGGACGGGCCCTCCAGACTTC.

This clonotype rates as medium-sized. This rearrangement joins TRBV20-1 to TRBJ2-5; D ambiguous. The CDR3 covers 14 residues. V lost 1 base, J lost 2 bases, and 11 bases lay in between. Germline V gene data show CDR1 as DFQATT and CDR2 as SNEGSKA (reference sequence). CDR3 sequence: CSARVIHRQETQYF. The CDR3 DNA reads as TGCAGTGCTAGAGTTATACACCGACAAGAGACCCAGTACTTC.

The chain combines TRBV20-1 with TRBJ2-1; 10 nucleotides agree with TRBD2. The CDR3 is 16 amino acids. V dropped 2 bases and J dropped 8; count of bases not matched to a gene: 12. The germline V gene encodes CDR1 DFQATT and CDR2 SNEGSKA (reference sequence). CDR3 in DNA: TGCAGTGCTAGAAGCGGGAGGGCCGGTGTTGTCCATGAGCAGTTCTTC. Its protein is CSARSGRAGVVHEQFF.